Following are 13 T cell receptor beta chains from one sample sequenced in a study of T cells in women clearing cervical HPV infection. Clones were read by immunoSEQ multiplex PCR, and TCRdb kept only the in-frame ones, dropping some. The sample totals some 11,000 clones. Material for sequencing was blood buffy coat. These receptors were taken from a woman between 18 and 75 years old with a cervical HPV16 infection that either progressed to CIN3+ or cleared (not recorded which).

With regard to this clone: With the read ending 3 residues before the CDR3 end, the germline J gene is used to fill in that end. At the DNA level, this CDR3 is encoded by other sequences in the same sample as well. This sequence joins TRBV6-1 and TRBJ1-5; no reliable D call. V shed 0 bases and J shed 6 bases, with 12 bases lying between them. The CDR3 loop spans 15 amino acids. Germline loops: CDR1 MNHNS, CDR2 SASEGT. The sequenced CDR3 bases are TGTGCCAGCAGTGAAGCCGGGGAACCTGGTCAGCCC. Its translation: CASSEAGEPGQP. The entire CDR3 protein is CASSEAGEPGQPQHF.

CDR3 sequence: CASSEGLYSPTNEKLFF. Incomplete CDR3 DNA: TGTGCCAGCAGTGAAGGGTTGTACAGCCCAACTAATGAAAAA. The chain is built from TRBV6-1 and TRBJ1-4; D unresolved. The read gets to within 3 residues of the CDR3 end, and the germline J gene fills in the rest. V dropped 1 base and J dropped 0 bases, with 12 bases sitting between them. The germline V gene has CDR1 MNHNS and CDR2 SASEGT. The CDR3 runs to 17 residues.

With regard to this clone: The CDR3 end lies 3 residues beyond the end of the read and is filled in from the germline J gene. The chain is built from TRBV20-1 and TRBJ2-1, with 9 positions matching TRBD1. Germline V gives CDR1 DFQATT, CDR2 SNEGSKA (reference sequence). The CDR3 has 14 residues. The ends lost 6 bases at V and 4 bases at J; junction bases unmatched: 7. CDR3 sequence: CSAAGTGWYNEQFF. CDR3 bases read: TGCAGTGCGGCCGGGACAGGGTGGTACAATGAG.

Comment on this clone: Coverage ceases 3 residues before the CDR3 finishes, and the germline J gene fills in the end. The chain couples TRBV6-1 to TRBJ1-6; 7 bases are shared with TRBD1. Germline V gene sequence: CDR1 MNHNS, CDR2 SASEGT. The V and J ends lost 4 bases and 7 bases, in that order; junction bases with no gene match: 7. The CDR3 length is 15 residues. Incomplete CDR3 DNA: TGTGCCAGCAGTGCCACCGGGACAGTAAATTCACCC. This gives the protein CASSATGTVNSP. In full, the CDR3 reads CASSATGTVNSPLHF.

Regarding this clone: The read gets to within 3 residues of the CDR3 end, and the germline J gene fills in the rest. V is TRBV4-1 and J is TRBJ1-5; no definite D call. Trimming removed 0 bases from V and 6 bases from J, with 6 bases in between. Germline V gene lookup returns CDR1 MGHRA and CDR2 YSYEKL. This CDR3 is 13 amino acids long. This CDR3 is CASSQDQGQPQHF. The covered CDR3 bases are TGCGCCAGCAGCCAAGATCAAGGTCAGCCC.

A remark on this clone: Read data end 3 residues before the CDR3 end; the end is taken from the germline J gene. The genes are TRBV7-3 and TRBJ2-2; TRBD2 agrees at 8 bases. Germline V CDR1 and CDR2: SGHTA, FQGTGA. This CDR3 contains 17 residues. V trimming: 4 bases; J trimming: 4 bases; junction bases outside the gene matches: 11. This CDR3 is CASSSTSGAGGTGELFF. The part of the CDR3 DNA that was read is TGTGCCAGCAGCTCTACTAGCGGAGCCGGGGGCACCGGGGAG.

As regards this clone: Read sequence stops 3 residues before the CDR3 end, and the germline J gene provides the missing end. The chain has TRBV19 and TRBJ1-1; D perhaps matches TRBD1 (5 bases). Germline V gene data show CDR1 as LNHDA and CDR2 as SQIVND (reference sequence). Trimming took 7 bases from V and 4 from J, leaving 10 bases between them. The CDR3 runs 12 residues. The CDR3 DNA, read in part, is TGTGCCAGTACGCTCGGGGGCACTGAA. Its translation: CASTLGGTE. The CDR3 in full is CASTLGGTEAFF.

To note about this clone: The CDR3 end lies 3 residues beyond the end of the read and is filled in from the germline J gene. The rearrangement joins TRBV29-1 to TRBJ2-3; a possible D gene is TRBD1 (6 bases). Per the germline V gene, CDR1 is SQVTM and CDR2 is ANQGSEA. V was shortened by 6 bases and J by 0 bases, with 13 bases between the two germline ends. The CDR3 extends over 14 amino acids. The CDR3 bases that were read are TGCAGCGTGCACAGGGCCGCGAGCACAGATACG. This sequence encodes CSVHRAASTDT. The whole CDR3 reads CSVHRAASTDTQYF.

Regarding this clone: The read halts 3 residues ahead of the CDR3 end, with the missing end drawn from the germline J gene. The rearrangement links TRBV18 to TRBJ2-5, with D possibly matching TRBD2 (5 bases). Trimming removed 6 bases from V and 4 bases from J, with 12 bases in between. The CDR3 covers 13 residues. Germline V lookup: CDR1 KGHSH, CDR2 LQKENI. The CDR3 bases that were read are TGTGCCAGCTCTTGGCGGGCGCGAGAGACC. Its protein is CASSWRARET. The CDR3 as a whole reads CASSWRARETQYF.

The CDR3 DNA, read in part, is TGTGCCAGCAGCTTTCCTAGCGGGGGAGGGAATGAG. It translates to CASSFPSGGGNE. The entire CDR3 sequence reads CASSFPSGGGNEQFF. V is TRBV7-2 and J is TRBJ2-1, with TRBD2 matching 10 bases. From the germline J gene comes the end of the CDR3, since the read stops 3 residues before it. This CDR3 has 15 amino acids. CDR1 is SGHTA and CDR2 is FQGNSA in the germline V gene. V was clipped by 3 bases and J by 7 bases; unmatched bases: 6.

This clone shows up as medium-sized by frequency. From the germline J gene comes the end of the CDR3, since the read stops 3 residues before it. The V and J genes are TRBV19 and TRBJ1-2; D perhaps matches TRBD1 (5 bases). V was trimmed by 4 bases and J by 5 bases, leaving 11 bases between them. Germline V lookup: CDR1 LNHDA, CDR2 SQIVND (reference sequence). CDR3 length: 13 residues. The CDR3 protein is CASSRGTTYGYTF. The CDR3 DNA, read in part, is TGTGCCAGTAGTAGAGGGACTACATATGGC.

About this clone itself: The read ends 3 residues before the CDR3 terminus; that terminus is restored from the germline J gene. The chain carries TRBV2 and TRBJ2-1; D is unresolved. The CDR3 loop spans 10 amino acids. In germline, CDR1 is SNHLY, CDR2 FYNNEI. V shed 8 bases and J shed 7 bases, with 6 bases lying between them. The CDR3 sequence: CASASNEQFF. The CDR3 DNA, read in part, is TGTGCCAGCGCCAGTAATGAG.

Turning to this clone: The read is 3 residues too short to cover the CDR3 end, so that end is filled in from the germline J gene. The rearrangement joins TRBV5-4 to TRBJ2-1; weak D call: TRBD1 (7 bases). V was trimmed by 2 bases and J by 8 bases, leaving 14 bases between them. Germline CDR1 SGHNT, CDR2 YYREEE (reference sequence). There are 14 residues in the CDR3. CDR3 sequence reads: CASSFQGGTYEQFF. The part of the CDR3 DNA that was read is TGTGCCAGCAGCTTCCAGGGGGGCACGTATGAG.